This T cell receptor beta chain is drawn from a study of T-cell reconstitution after alpha-beta-depleted transplantation in children. Overall study results and limits: Several hundred expanded graft clones reportedly were the source of alpha-beta T cells about two months after transplant. The study traced high day-60 TCRbeta diversity in some patients to surviving recipient T cells and thymic progenitors.

Germline V CDR1 and CDR2: SGHDN, FVKESK. V lost 0 bases and J lost 0; bases outside the gene matches: 6. This CDR3 region has 17 residues. Unique molecular identifiers tagged the TCRbeta library. MiXCR, applied by TCRdb to the PCR reads, yields one record per CDR3 protein. The sample has 200,000 to 250,000 distinct CDR3 sequences; approximately 11% are singletons. This clonotype was found many times. Its antigen is unidentified. Sequences were derived from PBMCs, sampled before TCRalphabeta/CD19-depleted stem cell transplant. This rearrangement joins TRBV14 to TRBJ1-1, with 8 bases identical to TRBD1. The origin of this receptor is a child under two years old with acute myeloid leukemia, due to receive a stem cell transplant. This chain's CDR3 is CASSQESRTGLNTEAFF. The CDR3 bases are TGTGCCAGCAGCCAAGAGTCCCGGACAGGGTTGAACACTGAAGCTTTCTTT. Complete variable domain (other parts from reference TRBV14 and TRBJ1-1): EAGVTQFPSHSVIEKGQTVTLRCDPISGHDNLYWYRRVMGKEIKFLLHFVKESKQDESGMPNNRFLAERTGGTYSTLKVQPAELEDSGVYFCASSQESRTGLNTEAFFGQGTRLTVV.